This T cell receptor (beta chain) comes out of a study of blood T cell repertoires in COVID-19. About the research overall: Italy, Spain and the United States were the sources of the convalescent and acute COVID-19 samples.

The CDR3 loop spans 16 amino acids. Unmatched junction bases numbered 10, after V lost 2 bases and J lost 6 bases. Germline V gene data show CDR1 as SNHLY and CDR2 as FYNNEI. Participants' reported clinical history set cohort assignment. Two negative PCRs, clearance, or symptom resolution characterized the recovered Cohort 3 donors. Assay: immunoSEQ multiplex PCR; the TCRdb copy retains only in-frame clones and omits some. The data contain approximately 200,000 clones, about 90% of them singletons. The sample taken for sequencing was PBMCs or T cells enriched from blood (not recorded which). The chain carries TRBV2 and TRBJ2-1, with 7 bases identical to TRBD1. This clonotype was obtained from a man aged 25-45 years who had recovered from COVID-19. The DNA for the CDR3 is TGTGCCAGCAGTGAACAACAGGGGTGGTGGTCCAATGAGCAGTTCTTC. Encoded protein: CASSEQQGWWSNEQFF.